This passage covers 20 T cell receptor beta chains from one sample sequenced in a study of T cell clonotyping in hematopoietic cell transplantation. Regarding time point: recipient sample about 28 days before transplant, after cytoreduction. Sequencing was performed with immunoSEQ multiplex PCR; in TCRdb, only in-frame clones are kept and a portion is missing. The sample lists around 40,000 clones, about 95% occurring once. Here the sequenced sample was peripheral blood mononuclear cells, taken before stem cell transplant. The receptors come from a man aged 35-49 years with chronic myeloid leukemia. Some clones in this sample may be carry-over from other donors' samples.

V gene TRBV27 combines with J gene TRBJ2-2; D is perhaps TRBD1 (6 bases). CDR1 and CDR2 (germline): MNHEY, SMNVEV (reference sequence). V lost 2 bases, J lost 9 bases, and 10 bases lay in between. This CDR3 has 13 residues. Written as DNA, the CDR3 is TGTGCCAGCAGTTTAGCCCAGGGGAGGGAGCTGTTTTTT. Residues: CASSLAQGRELFF.

V gene TRBV7-2 combines with J gene TRBJ2-7, with D perhaps being TRBD1 or TRBD2 (6 bases each). The CDR3 is made up of 17 amino acids. Germline CDR1 is SGHTA and CDR2 is FQGNSA. V lost 0 bases and J 2 bases, leaving 17 bases between the germline ends. The CDR3 DNA reads TGTGCCAGCAGCTTAGCGGGGGGCGGCAGATATACCTACGAGCAGTACTTC. Its protein is CASSLAGGGRYTYEQYF.

This chain uses TRBV7-2 with TRBJ2-3, with D uncertain. Germline CDR1 SGHTA, CDR2 FQGNSA. The germline V and J ends were trimmed by 6 bases and 6 bases, with 13 bases remaining between them. This CDR3 is 13 amino acids long. As DNA, the CDR3 is TGTGCCAGCAGTTATGGACCCGGGGATACGCAGTATTTT. Protein: CASSYGPGDTQYF.

V gene TRBV9 combines with J gene TRBJ2-7; TRBD2 aligns across 11 bases. V shed 0 bases and J 2 bases; nucleotides not matched to a gene: 7. Germline lookup yields CDR1 SGDLS and CDR2 YYNGEE. The CDR3 consists of 17 residues. Here the CDR3 DNA reads TGTGCCAGCAGCGTAGGGTCAACTAGCGGGGGCCCCTACGAGCAGTACTTC. Amino acid sequence: CASSVGSTSGGPYEQYF.

The CDR3 here is CASSFIWSNTEAFF. For the CDR3, the DNA is TGTGCCAGCAGCTTCATCTGGTCGAACACTGAAGCTTTCTTT. This rearrangement joins TRBV7-3 to TRBJ1-1, with D uncertain. V was shortened by 3 bases and J by 1 base, with 9 bases between the two germline ends. The germline gives CDR1 SGHTA, CDR2 FQGTGA. CDR3 size: 14 residues.

The genes are TRBV7-9 and TRBJ1-4; TRBD1 might be the D (5 bases). Germline V gene sequence: CDR1 SEHNR, CDR2 FQNEAQ (reference sequence). CDR3 size: 16 residues. The germline V and J ends were trimmed by 6 bases and 0 bases, with 14 bases remaining between them. CDR3 coding DNA: TGTGCCAGCAGTTCCCGCAGGGTAGCAACTAATGAAAAACTGTTTTTT. It codes for CASSSRRVATNEKLFF.

J is TRBJ1-2 and V is TRBV5-4; D perhaps matches TRBD1 (5 bases). V gave up 7 bases and J gave up 8 bases, with 24 bases separating them. Germline assignment: CDR1 SGHNT and CDR2 YYREEE (reference sequence). This CDR3 has 15 residues. This CDR3 reads CASQPTRDRAGGYTF. The CDR3, as DNA: TGTGCCAGCCAGCCAACGAGGGACCGGGCGGGGGGCTACACCTTC.

The chain joins TRBV5-6 to TRBJ2-5; 7 bases align to TRBD1. Germline V lookup: CDR1 SGHDT, CDR2 YYEEEE. V was clipped by 0 bases and J by 3 bases; unmatched bases: 5. The CDR3 consists of 15 residues. CDR3 DNA sequence: TGTGCCAGCAGCTTGGCCCCCGGGACAGAAGAGACCCAGTACTTC. This gives the protein CASSLAPGTEETQYF.

The chain employs TRBV5-1 and TRBJ1-1, with D possibly matching TRBD1 (5 bases). V was trimmed by 5 bases and J by 8 bases, leaving 10 bases between them. There are 11 residues in the CDR3. The germline V gene encodes CDR1 SGHRS and CDR2 YFSETQ. The CDR3 DNA reads TGCGCCAGCAGAGGGGCAGGAGAAGCTTTCTTT. It specifies CASRGAGEAFF.

The CDR3 sequence is CASSLGEGQGWQPQHF. CDR3 nucleotide sequence: TGTGCCAGCAGCTTGGGTGAAGGACAGGGGTGGCAGCCCCAGCATTTT. V usage is TRBV5-6 and J usage is TRBJ1-5, with 9 bases lining up with TRBD1. The CDR3 loop spans 16 amino acids. Germline V gene sequence: CDR1 SGHDT, CDR2 YYEEEE. Trimming removed 0 bases from V and 7 bases from J; junction bases left unmatched: 8.

This chain joins TRBV5-1 and TRBJ2-3, with TRBD1 matching 7 bases. The V gene end was trimmed by 1 base and the J gene end by 11 bases; junction bases not matched to a gene: 7. This CDR3 spans 13 amino acids. The germline gives CDR1 SGHRS, CDR2 YFSETQ. The CDR3, as DNA: TGCGCCAGCAGCTTGCCCGGGACAGAGCGGCAGTATTTT. Translating gives CASSLPGTERQYF.

The chain links TRBV7-3 to TRBJ1-1; 11 bases map to TRBD1. J lost 6 bases, V lost 3 bases, and 0 bases had no gene match. Germline values: CDR1 SGHTA, CDR2 FQGTGA. The CDR3 consists of 13 residues. The DNA of the CDR3 is TGTGCCAGCAGCTTGGGACAGGGGGCTGAAGCTTTCTTT. Its translation is CASSLGQGAEAFF.

J is TRBJ2-2 and V is TRBV2; perhaps TRBD2 as D (6 bases). This CDR3 has 14 residues. Trimming shortened V by 10 bases and J by 5 bases, and 17 bases separated the two germline ends. The germline V gene encodes CDR1 SNHLY and CDR2 FYNNEI. For the CDR3, the DNA is TGTGCCACCCGTGATAGCGGACGTACCGGGGAGCTGTTTTTT. Translated: CATRDSGRTGELFF.

The chain recombines TRBV19 with TRBJ1-5; 7 bases align to TRBD1. CDR1 LNHDA and CDR2 SQIVND come from the germline V gene (reference sequence). CDR3 length equals 15 residues. The junction had 12 bases not matched to a gene; V was cut back by 7 bases and J by 6 bases. The CDR3 sequence is CASKGGGSGGQPQHF. In DNA form, the CDR3 reads TGTGCCAGTAAGGGGGGGGGATCAGGGGGTCAGCCCCAGCATTTT.

The chain combines TRBV9 with TRBJ2-5, with 12 nucleotides matching TRBD2. The germline V gene has CDR1 SGDLS and CDR2 YYNGEE. This CDR3 is built from 15 residues. V lost 4 bases, J lost 5 bases, and 6 bases stayed unmatched. The CDR3 loop is CASSRTSGVVETQYF. The CDR3 DNA follows: TGTGCCAGCAGCCGGACTAGCGGGGTAGTGGAGACCCAGTACTTC.

The gene calls are TRBV5-6 and TRBJ2-3, with TRBD1 identical over 9 bases. In germline, CDR1 is SGHDT, CDR2 YYEEEE. This CDR3 has 14 amino acids. The V gene end was trimmed by 4 bases and the J gene end by 4 bases; junction bases not matched to a gene: 4. In DNA, the CDR3 is TGTGCCAGCAGCGATAGGACAGGGGCAGATACGCAGTATTTT. Translation gives CASSDRTGADTQYF.

A note on this clone: Compared with germline, one end of the junction differs, possibly owing to a read error. The J gene is TRBJ2-7, the V gene TRBV7-7; 9 bases match TRBD1. CDR1 SSHAT and CDR2 FNYEAQ come from the germline V gene (reference sequence). The CDR3 is 13 residues long. In DNA, the CDR3 is TGTGCTAGCAGCCCGTCGGACAGGGGAGAGCAGTACTTC. It is translated as CASSPSDRGEQYF.

The chain links TRBV5-1 to TRBJ1-2, with D hard to call. V was clipped by 0 bases and J by 7 bases, with 13 bases between them. From germline, CDR1 is SGHRS and CDR2 YFSETQ. The CDR3 totals 14 residues. The CDR3 region is CASSLALSTIGYTF. The CDR3 coding sequence is TGCGCCAGCAGCTTGGCCCTCAGTACAATTGGCTACACCTTC.

The gene calls are TRBV19 and TRBJ1-1; D is unresolved. Germline CDR1 and CDR2: LNHDA and SQIVND (reference sequence). V shed 5 bases and J shed 2 bases, with 3 bases lying between them. CDR3 length: 11 amino acids. CDR3 loop: CASSGNTEAFF. CDR3 in DNA: TGTGCCAGTAGTGGAAACACTGAAGCTTTCTTT.

The CDR3 DNA is TGTGCCAGCAGCTTGTGGGAGTGGACAGGTGGACCTGGGGCTTTCTTT. Protein product: CASSLWEWTGGPGAFF. The chain combines TRBV5-5 with TRBJ1-1, with 7 bases fitting TRBD1. The CDR3 loop spans 16 amino acids. V shed 1 base and J 11 bases; nucleotides not matched to a gene: 17. Germline V gene lookup returns CDR1 SGHKS and CDR2 YYEKEE (reference sequence).